The rows below give T cell receptor beta chains drawn from one sample of a study of T-cell memory formation after mild COVID-19. TCRdb ran MiXCR on the 5' RACE reads and lists one entry per CDR3 protein. This table holds about 57,000 distinct CDR3 sequences, 10% to 15% found once. The sample consisted of PBMCs or a T cell subset sorted from them (not recorded which). These receptors originate from a man aged 18 to 35 who had mild COVID-19 (a few samples of this study predate the infection). Cell type and time point are not known. The CDR3 runs from the conserved cysteine through the conserved F or W. The order of the fields is V gene, J gene, CDR3 protein.

V gene: TRBV7-9; J gene: TRBJ1-1; CDR3 protein: CASSRGRRNTEAFF
V gene: TRBV6-1; J gene: TRBJ2-3; CDR3 protein: CASSERGATDTQYF
V gene: TRBV7-9; J gene: TRBJ2-1; CDR3 protein: CASSLMASSYNEQFF
V gene: TRBV7-8; J gene: TRBJ2-1; CDR3 protein: CASSALAGGYNEQFF
V gene: TRBV7-6; J gene: TRBJ2-1; CDR3 protein: CASSLAHSSYNEQFF
V gene: TRBV20-1; J gene: TRBJ1-1; CDR3 protein: CRGQLNTEAFF
V gene: TRBV18; J gene: TRBJ2-5; CDR3 protein: CASSPPKFWGDPQETQYF
V gene: TRBV28; J gene: TRBJ1-1; CDR3 protein: CASKPFGTEAFF
V gene: TRBV7-3; J gene: TRBJ2-2; CDR3 protein: CASSLGQGTGELFF
V gene: TRBV20-1; J gene: TRBJ1-2; CDR3 protein: CSAASPTGGYTF
V gene: TRBV29-1; J gene: TRBJ2-1; CDR3 protein: CSVPGLPSDGQFF
V gene: TRBV12-5; J gene: TRBJ2-3; CDR3 protein: CASGKRTDTQYF
V gene: TRBV12-3/TRBV12-4; J gene: TRBJ2-5; CDR3 protein: CASRLGGETQYF
V gene: TRBV20-1; J gene: TRBJ2-3; CDR3 protein: CSASKLAGGRTDTQYF
V gene: TRBV3-2; J gene: TRBJ2-3; CDR3 protein: CASSVSSKDPLTDTQYF
V gene: TRBV7-2; J gene: TRBJ2-1; CDR3 protein: CASSLGAGGHYNEQFF
V gene: TRBV7-8; J gene: TRBJ2-5; CDR3 protein: CASSALAEHQSQYF
V gene: TRBV4-1; J gene: TRBJ2-3; CDR3 protein: CASSQEMAPNTDTQYF
V gene: TRBV11-2; J gene: TRBJ1-2; CDR3 protein: CASSLLQKYSWGYTF
V gene: TRBV14; J gene: TRBJ2-3; CDR3 protein: CASSHRPSYTQYF
V gene: TRBV7-2; J gene: TRBJ2-1; CDR3 protein: CASSPRGYNEQFF
V gene: TRBV2; J gene: TRBJ1-3; CDR3 protein: CASRGQGLSGNTIYF
V gene: TRBV27; J gene: TRBJ2-1; CDR3 protein: CASSLIAGVYNEQFF
V gene: TRBV11-2; J gene: TRBJ2-3; CDR3 protein: CASSSFLEAWNTQYF
V gene: TRBV10-3; J gene: TRBJ2-5; CDR3 protein: CAIRAGETQYF
V gene: TRBV10-3; J gene: TRBJ2-5; CDR3 protein: CATGGRQGETQYF
V gene: TRBV9; J gene: TRBJ2-7; CDR3 protein: CASSVDSRAYEQYF
V gene: TRBV15; J gene: TRBJ2-3; CDR3 protein: CATSRVRGGRPTDTQYF
V gene: TRBV27; J gene: TRBJ2-3; CDR3 protein: CASSSGWGTDTQYF
V gene: TRBV10-3; J gene: TRBJ2-5; CDR3 protein: CAISAPGGPETQYF
V gene: TRBV7-2; J gene: TRBJ1-5; CDR3 protein: CASSATGGSNQPQHF
V gene: TRBV7-2; J gene: TRBJ2-3; CDR3 protein: CASSGNFTDTQYF
V gene: TRBV7-8; J gene: TRBJ2-1; CDR3 protein: CASSASGLADGEQFF
V gene: TRBV12-5; J gene: TRBJ2-3; CDR3 protein: CASGHNGAGEGRSAQYF
V gene: TRBV5-5; J gene: TRBJ1-1; CDR3 protein: CASSSLTGITEAFF
V gene: TRBV10-2; J gene: TRBJ1-6; CDR3 protein: CASSESGGGADNSPLHF
V gene: TRBV12-3/TRBV12-4; J gene: TRBJ1-2; CDR3 protein: CASSFVPRGRGYTF
V gene: TRBV6-4; J gene: TRBJ2-3; CDR3 protein: CASSDSADSTDTQYF
V gene: TRBV7-9; J gene: TRBJ1-5; CDR3 protein: CASSPASGRVDQPQHF
V gene: TRBV10-3; J gene: TRBJ1-1; CDR3 protein: CAISESADDLGDTEAFF
V gene: TRBV5-1; J gene: TRBJ2-5; CDR3 protein: CASSLLAGSGETQYF
V gene: TRBV7-8; J gene: TRBJ1-1; CDR3 protein: CASSSPGLAEAFF
V gene: TRBV5-6; J gene: TRBJ2-3; CDR3 protein: CASSWGSSTDTQYF
V gene: TRBV20-1; J gene: TRBJ1-1; CDR3 protein: CSARMGHRDTEAFF
V gene: TRBV4-3; J gene: TRBJ2-1; CDR3 protein: CASSQVPENEQFF
V gene: TRBV7-7; J gene: TRBJ2-5; CDR3 protein: CASSWGSGGETQYF
V gene: TRBV7-9; J gene: TRBJ1-1; CDR3 protein: CASSLWGMNTEAFF
V gene: TRBV7-9; J gene: TRBJ2-5; CDR3 protein: CASSVGLGLNF
V gene: TRBV5-1; J gene: TRBJ2-1; CDR3 protein: CASRNLVGEQFF